This T cell receptor beta chain was documented in a study of blood T cell repertoires in COVID-19. This table comes from immunoSEQ multiplex PCR, and its TCRdb copy is limited to in-frame clones, with some not included. The sample holds around 42,000 clones, approximately 83% seen once. V lost 6 bases and J 5 bases, leaving 11 bases between the germline ends. The CDR3 runs 14 residues. Looked up from germline, CDR1 is SGHTA and CDR2 is FQGNSA. The chain carries TRBV7-2 and TRBJ1-6; perhaps TRBD1 as D (5 bases). The receptor was derived from an elderly woman with acute or convalescent COVID-19. The sequencing sample was made of peripheral blood. The CDR3 loop is CASRLDTNNSPLHF. CDR3 sequence (DNA): TGTGCCAGCAGATTGGACACGAATAATTCACCCCTCCACTTT.